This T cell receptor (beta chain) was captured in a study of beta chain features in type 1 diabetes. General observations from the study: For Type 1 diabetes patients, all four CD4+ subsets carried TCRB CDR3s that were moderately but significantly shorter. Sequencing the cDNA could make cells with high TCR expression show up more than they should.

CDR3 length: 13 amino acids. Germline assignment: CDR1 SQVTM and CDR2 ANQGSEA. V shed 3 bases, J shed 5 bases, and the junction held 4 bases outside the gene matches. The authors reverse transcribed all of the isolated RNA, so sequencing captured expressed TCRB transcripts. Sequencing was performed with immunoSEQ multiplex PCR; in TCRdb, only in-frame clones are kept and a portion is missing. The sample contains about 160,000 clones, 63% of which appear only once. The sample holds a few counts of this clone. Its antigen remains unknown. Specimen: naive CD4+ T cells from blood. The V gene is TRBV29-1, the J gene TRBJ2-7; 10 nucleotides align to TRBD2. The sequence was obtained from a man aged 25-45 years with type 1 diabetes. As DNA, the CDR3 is TGCAGCGTTGAGTCTAGCGGGGGCCACGAGCAGTACTTC. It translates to CSVESSGGHEQYF.